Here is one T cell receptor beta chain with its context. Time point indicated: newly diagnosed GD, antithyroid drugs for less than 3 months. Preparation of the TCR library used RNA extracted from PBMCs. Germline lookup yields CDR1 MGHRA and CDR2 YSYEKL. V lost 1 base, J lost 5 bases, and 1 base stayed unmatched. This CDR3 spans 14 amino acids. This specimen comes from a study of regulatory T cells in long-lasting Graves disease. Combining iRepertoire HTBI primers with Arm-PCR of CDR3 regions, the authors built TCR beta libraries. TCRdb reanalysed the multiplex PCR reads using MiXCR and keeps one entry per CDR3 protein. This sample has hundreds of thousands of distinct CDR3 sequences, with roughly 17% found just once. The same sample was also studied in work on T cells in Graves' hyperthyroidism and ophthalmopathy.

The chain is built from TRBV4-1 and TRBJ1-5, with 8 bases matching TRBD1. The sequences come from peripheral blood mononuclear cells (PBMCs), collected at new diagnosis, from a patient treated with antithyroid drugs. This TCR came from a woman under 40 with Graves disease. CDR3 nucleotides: TGCGCCAGCAGCCAAGTGACAGGGGATCAGCCCCAGCATTTT. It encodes CASSQVTGDQPQHF.